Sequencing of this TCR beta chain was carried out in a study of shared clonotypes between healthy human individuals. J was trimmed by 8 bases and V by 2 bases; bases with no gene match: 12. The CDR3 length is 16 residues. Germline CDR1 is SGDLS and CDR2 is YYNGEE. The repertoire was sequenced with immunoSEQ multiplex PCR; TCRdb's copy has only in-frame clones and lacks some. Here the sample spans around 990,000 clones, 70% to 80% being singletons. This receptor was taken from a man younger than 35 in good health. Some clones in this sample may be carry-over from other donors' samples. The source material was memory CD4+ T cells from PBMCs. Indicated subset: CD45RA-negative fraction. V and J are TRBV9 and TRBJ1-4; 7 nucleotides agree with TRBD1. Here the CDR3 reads CASSVGPTGFREKLFF. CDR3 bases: TGTGCCAGCAGCGTGGGGCCGACAGGGTTTAGGGAAAAACTGTTTTTT.